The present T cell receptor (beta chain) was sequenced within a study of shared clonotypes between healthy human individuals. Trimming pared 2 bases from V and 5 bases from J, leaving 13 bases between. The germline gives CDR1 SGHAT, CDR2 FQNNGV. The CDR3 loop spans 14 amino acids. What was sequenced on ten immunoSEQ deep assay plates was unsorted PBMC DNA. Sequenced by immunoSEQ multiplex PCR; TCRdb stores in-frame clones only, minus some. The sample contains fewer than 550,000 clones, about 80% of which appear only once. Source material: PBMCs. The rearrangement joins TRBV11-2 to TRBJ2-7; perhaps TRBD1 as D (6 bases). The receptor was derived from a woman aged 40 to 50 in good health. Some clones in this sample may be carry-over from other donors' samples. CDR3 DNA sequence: TGTGCCAGCAGCTTAACAGGGCCGCGGGACGAGCAGTACTTC. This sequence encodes CASSLTGPRDEQYF.